This T cell receptor beta chain was observed in a study of cytomegalovirus exposure and HLA in healthy donors (dated by TCRdb to 2015 to 2018). About the investigation overall: In an earlier analysis of 587 of the donors, about 270 Gb of sequence data and just under 120 million unique TCR beta sequences from 180 million or so T cells were reported. Across around 400 genotyped donors of the cohort, an average of 235,054 unique TCR beta nucleotide sequences per donor were sequenced, and 15% to 20% of those sequences were non-productive. Donor age, sex, ethnicity and CMV serostatus were collected together with the repertoire data. To predict cytomegalovirus infection status, the study brought together high-throughput TCR immunosequencing, statistical association of individual TCRs with disease status, and machine learning. The study aimed to test whether cataloging public T cell receptors could reveal signatures of past pathogen exposure. To decide whether each TCR beta V gene segment behaved as functional or pseudogenic, an earlier analysis of some 580 of the donors relied on high-throughput TCR beta sequencing. Every repertoire in the discovery cohort had been generated on one and the same sequencing platform. Typing coverage differed by locus: A, B, C, DRB1 and DQB1 were typed in roughly 620-630 donors, DQA1 in about 560, DPA1 in around 580, and DPB1 in roughly 470. Among the approximately 400 genotyped donors, roughly 80% belonged to the genetic ancestry cluster associated with self-reported Caucasian donors. An early release covering more than 500 HLA-typed donors comprised about 290 gigabases of sequencing data and about 90 million unique TCR sequences. Class I and class II HLA loci were covered by the typing at four-digit resolution. In the later analysis, no new phenotypic data were used to find candidate immune exposures; instead, reliance was placed on TCR beta sequences and their occurrence across donors. A later genetic analysis took genome-wide SNP genotypes for about 55% of the 666 donors and used that subset as a discovery cohort. In addition to the first cohort of several hundred subjects, a separate validation cohort of over 90 different subjects was used. Because of strong linkage in the cohort, five DR-DQ haplotypes were treated as single units for association and clustering. A later analysis re-examined previously published TCR beta repertoires from about 670 donors and added high-resolution HLA genotyping to investigate patterns of TCR occurrence. Using immunosequencing, the study profiled T cell repertoires from approximately 700 subjects and related those repertoires to cytomegalovirus serostatus.

To note about this clone: The antigen it recognizes is unknown. It has no much larger one-base neighbor in the sample; base qualities were not kept.

The library was generated by the immunoSEQ multiplex PCR assay. For the multiplex PCR, a mixture combining 60 forward primers for TCR Vbeta segments and 13 reverse primers for TCR Jbeta segments was used. A multiplex PCR assay on genomic DNA amplified the CDR3 region of rearranged TCR beta genes. The Illumina HiSeq System was used to sequence the amplified TCR beta libraries as 87-base-pair reads. Per the original workflow: In a later analysis, 80 million or so unique TCR beta chains were counted across the 500 to 850 repertoires, and roughly 11 million of these chains were shared by at least two donors. A nearest-neighbor algorithm error-corrected the raw reads and collapsed the reads into unique sequences, merging closely related sequences to remove PCR and sequencing errors. To assign V, D and J gene segments, CDR3 sequences were aligned to IMGT reference sequences. For a sequence to be retained, a match of at least six nucleotides was required to both a V gene segment and a J gene segment. A rearrangement counted as productive if the CDR3 had no stop codons and remained in frame with V and J, and every other rearrangement counted as non-productive. Following IMGT convention, CDR3 was defined as the stretch from the second conserved V-encoded cysteine up to the conserved J-encoded phenylalanine. Sequences without an unambiguous match to a single V gene segment were excluded from the earlier analysis of about 640 of the donors. An earlier analysis of about 600 of the donors called V segments functional above 56.7% productive rearrangements and segregating when the between-donor standard deviation exceeded 5%. A statistical classification framework was built to diagnose cytomegalovirus status from the catalog of TCR beta chain sequences. In a later analysis, TCR nucleotide sequences were compared against IMGT/GENE-DB human TR gene sequences so that V and J genes could be assigned. A later analysis assigned CDR3 sequences and most-parsimonious VDJ recombination scenarios with the TCRdist pipeline. In a later analysis, every TCR beta chain was defined by the combination of its CDR3 amino acid sequence and its V-gene family, and reads without a unique V-gene family were dropped. In a later analysis, several hundred highly shared, low-generation-probability nucleotide sequences were removed to address suspected cross-contamination and a sequencing artifact. In a later analysis, a clonal expansion index was calculated for each public chain from normalized within-repertoire ranks of inferred template counts. Generation probabilities in a later analysis came from a VDJ recombination model fitted to out-of-frame rearrangements, and those results were checked against IGoR. A later analysis scored TCR-TCR, TCR-HLA and TCR-CMV co-occurrence with hypergeometric tests, applying a repertoire-size bias correction to TCR pairs. In a later analysis, false discovery rates were estimated by permuting HLA or CMV assignments 20 times. In a later analysis, co-occurring TCRs were grouped using DBSCAN, with TCRdist sequence similarity added in when clustering inside HLA-allele-positive subsets. Repertoires with fewer than 30,000 or more than 120,000 public chains, plus five repertoires with anomalous nucleotide sharing, were excluded from co-occurrence clustering. Here the immuneACCESS table is served through TCRdb, limited to in-frame sequences with V and J called. Missing clones are a known gap in these copies; in checked studies unresolved V genes cover under half, and the rest lacks a known reason. That table supplies the V and J calls and clone size; D and trimming were determined from the DNA. The sample records 100,000 to 150,000 clones, less than 85% of which are singletons. More than 1% of the sample goes to the ten largest clones.

The cohort comprised some 680 healthy bone marrow donors. Cohort members were all nominally healthy when sampled, although unrecorded immune exposures were likely present. The donor was CMV seronegative and belonged to the group of more than 300 seronegative cohort members. A peripheral blood sample was provided by each donor, and peripheral blood mononuclear cells were used for TCR beta sequencing. Genomic DNA was extracted from the blood cell samples with the Qiagen DNeasy Blood Extraction Kit. Paper-wide results and their limitations: A cluster of highly shared sequence variants was judged likely to represent a technical artifact of the sequencing pipeline. In the study, 164 TCR beta chains were listed as associated with cytomegalovirus. While some public TCRs were present in many individuals, most TCR sequences turned up only very rarely across donors. Specific HLA alleles were associated with some 15,000 TCR beta sequences at a false discovery rate of 0.05 in a later analysis. Correlated functional status among segregating V segments might reflect linkage disequilibrium, but an unknown experimental factor could not be ruled out. When HLA alleles, especially DR and DQ, strongly co-occurred, attributing TCR associations to individual alleles was difficult. In both the original and validation cohorts, the classifier was reported to diagnose cytomegalovirus status with high specificity and sensitivity. A later genetic analysis associated a missense DCLRE1C variant with V-gene and J-gene trimming of TCR beta chains, and an independent cohort replicated the association. An earlier analysis of approximately 570 of the donors showed that most TCR beta V segments appeared in productive rearrangements either about 87% or about 30% of the time, which broadly matched IMGT annotations. In a later analysis, the rate of TCR association differed among HLA loci, with DRB1 alleles having the most associated TCRs and HLA-C alleles having the fewest. Most CMV-associated TCR beta chains appeared to be HLA-restricted in a later analysis, and the HLA associations seemed to be driven largely by CMV exposure. CMV serostatus was the only immune exposure information available for the cohort. The 87-base-pair reads could not distinguish some IMGT-functional V segments, including TRBV6-2 and TRBV6-3, so those segments were excluded. The cohort was sequenced for TCR beta chains only, and without alpha or paired-chain data the features that could be detected were limited. It was suggested by the authors that the approach could potentially be generalized to other disease states and immunological phenotypes. A further reported finding was that TCR beta sequences accurately predicted the HLA-A and HLA-B alleles for most subjects in the first cohort. In vitro tests confirmed that a few of the cytomegalovirus-associated TCR beta chains recognize cytomegalovirus antigens. Several of the top co-occurrence clusters appeared to be linked to parvovirus B19, influenza, CMV and Epstein-Barr virus, according to a later analysis. Sequencing depth was assumed to be roughly uniform across donors in the presence/absence analyses, though that assumption may not hold. Because HLA typing was missing for some donors at each locus, association tests included only the typed subset. Compared with equally common non-associated chains, HLA-associated TCR beta chains in a later analysis were more clonally expanded and had lower generation probabilities. Compared with the roughly 670-donor mean, donors in an Asian-associated ancestry cluster had fewer N-insertions in productive TCRs, according to a later genetic analysis. Because counts were too low, roughly 18 rarely observed V segments, including chromosome 9 orphons, were left out of the earlier analysis of 587 of the donors.

Reading from cysteine to phenylalanine, the CDR3 counts 14 amino acids. Only the CDR3 region is kept as DNA, spanning 42 bases read in frame from base 1. CDR1 and CDR2 were assigned from the germline V gene as SQVTM and ANQGSEA. Clipping removes 7 bases from V and 6 bases from J, with 11 as the unmatched junction base count. This TCR was recovered from a female donor in good health and CMV-seronegative. The rearranged chain carries TRBV29-1 and TRBJ2-1, with 8 middle bases fitting TRBD2. Sample: PBMCs. The CDR3 reads as follows: CSGLSGRGFNEQFF. In nucleotides, the sequence is TGCAGCGGGCTAAGCGGGAGAGGTTTCAATGAGCAGTTCTTC.